Below, one T cell receptor beta chain is given with its context. This receptor's antigen is unknown. Per-nucleotide qualities are absent, and no much larger clonotype sits a single base away. This entry is derived from a study of cytomegalovirus exposure and HLA in healthy donors listed by TCRdb under 2017. With regard to the full study: According to an earlier analysis of 587 of the donors, 200 million or so T cells yielded roughly 110 million unique TCR beta sequences and around 300 Gb of sequence data. An early release covering roughly 580 HLA-typed donors comprised about 300 gigabases of sequencing data and about 90 million unique TCR sequences. The genetic ancestry cluster associated with self-reported Caucasian donors included roughly 84% of the roughly 380 genotyped donors. The aim of the study was to test whether cataloging public T cell receptors could identify signatures of past pathogen exposure. The T cell repertoires of 666 subjects were profiled by immunosequencing and related to cytomegalovirus serostatus. Besides the first cohort of 500 to 700 subjects, a separate validation cohort made up of 120 or so different subjects was used. High-throughput TCR immunosequencing, statistical association of individual TCRs with disease status, and machine learning were combined to predict cytomegalovirus infection status. To study patterns of TCR occurrence, a later analysis re-analyzed previously published TCR beta repertoires from around 660 donors and added high-resolution HLA genotyping. Rather than drawing on any new phenotypic data, the later analysis identified candidate immune exposures from TCR beta sequences and the way those sequences occurred across donors. An earlier analysis of 587 of the donors used high-throughput TCR beta sequencing to judge whether each TCR beta V gene segment behaved as functional or pseudogenic. Alongside the repertoire data, information on donor age, sex, ethnicity and CMV serostatus was compiled. Genome-wide SNP genotypes for about three fifths of the 666 donors were used in a later genetic analysis, which treated that subset as a discovery cohort. All discovery cohort repertoires had been generated using a single sequencing platform. Class I and class II HLA loci were covered by the typing at four-digit resolution. The number of typed donors differed by locus: about 629-630 for A, B, C, DRB1 and DQB1; approximately 540 for DQA1; fewer than 610 for DPA1; and about 470 for DPB1. Because of strong linkage in the cohort, a handful of DR-DQ haplotypes were treated as single units for association and clustering. On average, around 240,000 unique TCR beta nucleotide sequences were sequenced per donor among 398 genotyped donors of the cohort, with 15% to 20% of those sequences being non-productive. Broader findings and caveats from the paper: Broadly in line with IMGT annotations, most TCR beta V segments showed up in productive rearrangements about 87% or about 30% of the time in an earlier analysis of approximately 640 of the donors. The classifier was reported to diagnose cytomegalovirus status with high specificity and sensitivity in both the original cohort and the validation cohort. In a later genetic analysis, fewer N-insertions in productive TCRs were reported among donors in an Asian-associated ancestry cluster than the roughly 640-donor mean. Because counts were too low, roughly 18 rarely observed V segments, including chromosome 9 orphons, were left out of the earlier analysis of a few hundred of the donors. In a later analysis, TCR association rates were found to vary across HLA loci, with the most associated TCRs seen for DRB1 alleles and the fewest for HLA-C alleles. Three of the identified cytomegalovirus-associated TCR beta chains were confirmed in vitro to be specific for cytomegalovirus antigens. The 87-base-pair reads could not distinguish some IMGT-functional V segments, including TRBV6-2 and TRBV6-3, so those segments were excluded. In a later analysis, HLA-associated TCR beta chains were found to be more clonally expanded and to have lower generation probabilities than equally common non-associated chains. A later analysis associated some 17,000 TCR beta sequences with specific HLA alleles at a false discovery rate of 0.05. According to a later analysis, most CMV-associated TCR beta chains appeared to be HLA-restricted, and the HLA associations seemed to be driven largely by CMV exposure. It was suggested by the authors that the approach could potentially be generalized to other disease states and immunological phenotypes. HLA typing was unavailable for some donors at each locus, so association tests used only the typed subset. Linkage disequilibrium might explain the correlated functional status among segregating V segments, but an unknown experimental factor could not be excluded. The study gave a list of 150 to 200 TCR beta chains associated with cytomegalovirus. While some public TCRs were present in many individuals, most TCR sequences turned up only very rarely across donors. The only immune exposure information available for the cohort was CMV serostatus. A further reported finding was that TCR beta sequences accurately predicted the HLA-A and HLA-B alleles for most subjects in the first cohort. A cluster of highly shared sequence variants was judged likely to represent a technical artifact of the sequencing pipeline. Only TCR beta chains were sequenced in this cohort, and the absence of alpha or paired-chain data limited detectable features. In a later genetic analysis, a missense DCLRE1C variant was associated with V-gene and J-gene trimming of TCR beta chains, and the association was replicated in an independent cohort. In a later analysis, several top co-occurrence clusters were reported to appear linked to parvovirus B19, influenza, CMV and Epstein-Barr virus. When HLA alleles, especially DR and DQ, strongly co-occurred, TCR associations were difficult to assign to individual alleles. The presence/absence analyses assumed that sequencing depth was roughly uniform across donors, and that assumption may not be true.

Reading the germline V gene gives CDR1 MDHEN and CDR2 SYDVKM. Including cysteine and phenylalanine, the CDR3 has 15 amino acids. Here the CDR3 DNA is all that survives: 45 bases in frame from base 1. The junction shows trimming of 4 bases on V and 0 bases on J, plus 12 bases between the germline ends. The cohort comprised several hundred healthy bone marrow donors. All cohort members were sampled while nominally healthy, although unrecorded immune exposures were likely present. The donor tested CMV seropositive and was one of the 289 seropositive cohort members. Each donor provided a peripheral blood sample, and peripheral blood mononuclear cells were used for TCR beta sequencing. The Qiagen DNeasy Blood Extraction Kit was used to extract genomic DNA from the blood cell samples. Preparation of the library involved the immunoSEQ multiplex PCR assay. For the multiplex PCR, a mixture combining 60 forward primers for TCR Vbeta segments and 13 reverse primers for TCR Jbeta segments was used. The CDR3 region of rearranged TCR beta genes was amplified from genomic DNA by a multiplex PCR assay. On the Illumina HiSeq System, the amplified TCR beta libraries were sequenced as 87-base-pair reads. Per the original workflow: Across the roughly 600 repertoires, a later analysis counted tens of millions of unique TCR beta chains, roughly 11 million of which were shared by at least two donors. To remove PCR and sequencing errors, raw reads were error-corrected and collapsed into unique sequences using a nearest-neighbor algorithm that merged closely related sequences. CDR3 sequences were aligned to IMGT reference sequences to assign V, D and J gene segments. Each retained sequence needed at least a six-nucleotide match to both a V gene segment and a J gene segment. Rearrangements were classified as productive when the CDR3 lacked stop codons and remained in frame with V and J, and all other rearrangements were classified as non-productive. Following IMGT convention, CDR3 was defined as the stretch from the second conserved V-encoded cysteine to the conserved J-encoded phenylalanine. In an earlier analysis of more than 550 of the donors, sequences lacking an unambiguous match to a single V gene segment were excluded. An earlier analysis of under 750 of the donors called V segments functional above 56.7% productive rearrangements and segregating when the between-donor standard deviation exceeded 5%. A statistical classification framework was built to diagnose cytomegalovirus status from the catalog of TCR beta chain sequences. V and J gene assignment, in a later analysis, came from comparing TCR nucleotide sequences with IMGT/GENE-DB human TR gene sequences. In a later analysis, CDR3 sequences and most-parsimonious VDJ recombination scenarios were assigned using the TCRdist pipeline. In a later analysis, every TCR beta chain was defined by the combination of its CDR3 amino acid sequence and its V-gene family, and reads without a unique V-gene family were dropped. To address suspected cross-contamination and a sequencing artifact, a later analysis removed 550 to 750 highly shared, low-generation-probability nucleotide sequences. In a later analysis, a clonal expansion index was calculated for each public chain from normalized within-repertoire ranks of inferred template counts. In a later analysis, generation probabilities were computed with a VDJ recombination model fitted to out-of-frame rearrangements, and the resulting probabilities were checked against IGoR. In a later analysis, TCR-TCR, TCR-HLA and TCR-CMV co-occurrence was scored with hypergeometric tests, and a repertoire-size bias correction was applied to TCR pairs. A later analysis estimated false discovery rates by permuting HLA or CMV assignments 20 times. In a later analysis, co-occurring TCRs were grouped using DBSCAN, with TCRdist sequence similarity added in when clustering inside HLA-allele-positive subsets. Repertoires with fewer than 30,000 or more than 120,000 public chains, plus five repertoires with anomalous nucleotide sharing, were excluded from co-occurrence clustering. In TCRdb, the immuneACCESS table is reduced to in-frame sequences with V and J assigned. These tables do not hold every clone; where another copy was compared, an unresolved V gene accounts for under half, and the others remain unexplained. The V and J calls and clone size were taken over from that table, and D and trimming were inferred from the DNA. In all, the sample holds around 140,000 clones, and approximately 85% of those were seen once. Together, the top ten hold about 8.1% of the sample.

The sequenced sample was PBMCs. The sequence was obtained from a woman between 45 and 65 years old in good health and CMV-seropositive. The V and J genes are TRBV28 and TRBJ1-1; possibly the D gene is TRBD1, per 5 matching bases. The CDR3 protein sequence reads: CASSSETEMNTEAFF. The nucleotide sequence reads as follows: TGTGCCAGCAGTTCTGAGACAGAGATGAACACTGAAGCTTTCTTT.